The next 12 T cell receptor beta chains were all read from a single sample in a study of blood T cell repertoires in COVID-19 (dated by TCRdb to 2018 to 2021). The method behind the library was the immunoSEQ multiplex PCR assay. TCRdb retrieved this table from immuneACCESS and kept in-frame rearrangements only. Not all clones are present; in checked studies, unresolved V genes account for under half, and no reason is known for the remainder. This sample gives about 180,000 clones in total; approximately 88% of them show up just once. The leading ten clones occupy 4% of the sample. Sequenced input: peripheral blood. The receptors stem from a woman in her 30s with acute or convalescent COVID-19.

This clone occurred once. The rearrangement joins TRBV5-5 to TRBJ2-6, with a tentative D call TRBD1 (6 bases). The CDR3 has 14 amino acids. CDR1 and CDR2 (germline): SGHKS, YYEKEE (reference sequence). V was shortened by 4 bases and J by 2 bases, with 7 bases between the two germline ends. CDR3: CASSQGTGANVLTF. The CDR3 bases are TGTGCCAGCAGCCAGGGGACTGGGGCCAACGTCCTGACTTTC.

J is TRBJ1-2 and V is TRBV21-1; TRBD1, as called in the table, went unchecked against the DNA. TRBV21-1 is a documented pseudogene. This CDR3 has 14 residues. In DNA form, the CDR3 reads TGTGCCAGCAGCAACAGGGTAAGGAGCTATGGCTACACCTTC. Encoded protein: CASSNRVRSYGYTF.

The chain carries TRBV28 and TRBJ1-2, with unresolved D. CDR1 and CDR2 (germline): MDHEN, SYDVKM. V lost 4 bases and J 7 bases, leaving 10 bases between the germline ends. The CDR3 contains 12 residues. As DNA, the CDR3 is TGTGCCAGCAGTTCGTCTCCCCGTGGCTACACCTTC. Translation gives CASSSSPRGYTF.

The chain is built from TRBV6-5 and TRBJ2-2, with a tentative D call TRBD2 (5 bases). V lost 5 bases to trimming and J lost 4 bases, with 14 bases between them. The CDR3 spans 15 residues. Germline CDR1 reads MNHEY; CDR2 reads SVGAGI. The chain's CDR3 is CASSTSNRGTGELFF. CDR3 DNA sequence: TGTGCCAGCAGTACGTCAAACCGGGGCACCGGGGAGCTGTTTTTT.

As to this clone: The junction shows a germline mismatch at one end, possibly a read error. The CDR3 nucleotides are TGTGCTAGCAGCCCGGAGACCCAGTACTTC. This translates into CASSPETQYF. This chain connects TRBV7-7 to TRBJ2-5; D not resolved. The CDR3 has 10 residues. Germline V gene data show CDR1 as SSHAT and CDR2 as FNYEAQ (reference sequence).

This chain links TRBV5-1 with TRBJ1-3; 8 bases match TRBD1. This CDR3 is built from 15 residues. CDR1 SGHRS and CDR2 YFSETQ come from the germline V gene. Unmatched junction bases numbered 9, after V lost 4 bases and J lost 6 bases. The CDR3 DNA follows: TGCGCCAGCAGCAAGGACAGGGCGACCGTAAACACCATATATTTT. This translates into CASSKDRATVNTIYF.

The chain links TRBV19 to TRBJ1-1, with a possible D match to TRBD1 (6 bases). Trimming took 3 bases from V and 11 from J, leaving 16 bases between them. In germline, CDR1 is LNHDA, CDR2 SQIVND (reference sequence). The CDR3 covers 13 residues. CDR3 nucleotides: TGTGCCAGTAGTATTCGATCCGGGCAGGGGGCTTTCTTT. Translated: CASSIRSGQGAFF.

The CDR3 DNA is TGTGCCAGCAGACTACAGGGGTTTAATTCACCCCTCCACTTT. Protein sequence: CASRLQGFNSPLHF. V usage is TRBV27 and J usage is TRBJ1-6; 7 nucleotides match TRBD1. Germline V gene lookup returns CDR1 MNHEY and CDR2 SMNVEV (reference sequence). With V trimmed by 6 bases and J by 6 bases, 5 bases remained unmatched. This CDR3 spans 14 amino acids.

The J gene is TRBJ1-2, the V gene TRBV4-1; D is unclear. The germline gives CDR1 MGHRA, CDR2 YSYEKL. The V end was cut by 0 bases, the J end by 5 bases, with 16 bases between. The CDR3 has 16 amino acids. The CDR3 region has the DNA TGCGCCAGCAGCCAAGATTACGCGGATAGGACTTATGGCTACACCTTC. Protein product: CASSQDYADRTYGYTF.

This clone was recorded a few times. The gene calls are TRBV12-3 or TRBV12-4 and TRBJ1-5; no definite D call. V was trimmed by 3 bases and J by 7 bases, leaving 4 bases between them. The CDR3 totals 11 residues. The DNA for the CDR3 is TGTGCCAGCAGTTTCGGGCAGCCCCAGCATTTT. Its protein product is CASSFGQPQHF.

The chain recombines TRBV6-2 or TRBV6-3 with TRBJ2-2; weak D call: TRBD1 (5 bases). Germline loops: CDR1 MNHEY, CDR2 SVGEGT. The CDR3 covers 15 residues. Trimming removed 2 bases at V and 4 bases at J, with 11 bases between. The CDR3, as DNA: TGTGCCAGCAGTTACCCCAGGGCAACCACCGGGGAGCTGTTTTTT. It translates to CASSYPRATTGELFF.

The CDR3 spells CASSAGGSYNEQFF. CDR3 bases: TGTGCCAGTTCAGCGGGAGGTTCCTACAATGAGCAGTTCTTC. The chain couples TRBV11-3 to TRBJ2-1; TRBD2 aligns across 9 bases. Germline V CDR1 and CDR2: SGHNT, YENEEA. Unmatched junction bases numbered 4, after V lost 9 bases and J lost 1 base. The CDR3 covers 14 residues.